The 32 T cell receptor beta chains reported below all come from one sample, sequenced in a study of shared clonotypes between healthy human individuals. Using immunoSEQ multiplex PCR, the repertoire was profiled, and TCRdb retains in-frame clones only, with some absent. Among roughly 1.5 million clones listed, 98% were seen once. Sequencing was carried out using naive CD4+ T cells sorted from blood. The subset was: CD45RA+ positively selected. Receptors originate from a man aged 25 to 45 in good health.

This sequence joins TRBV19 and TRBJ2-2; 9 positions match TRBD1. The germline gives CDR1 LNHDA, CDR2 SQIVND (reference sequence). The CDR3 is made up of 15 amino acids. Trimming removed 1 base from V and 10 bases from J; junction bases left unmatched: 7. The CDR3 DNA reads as TGTGCCAGTAGTATAGGACAGGGGGGCCCCACGGAGCTGTTTTTT. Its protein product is CASSIGQGGPTELFF.

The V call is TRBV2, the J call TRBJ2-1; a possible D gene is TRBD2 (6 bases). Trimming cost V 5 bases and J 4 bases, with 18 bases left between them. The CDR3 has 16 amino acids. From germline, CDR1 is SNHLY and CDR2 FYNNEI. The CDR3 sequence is CASSKGAGPAYNEQFF. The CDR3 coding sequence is TGTGCCAGCAGTAAAGGGGCGGGACCCGCATACAATGAGCAGTTCTTC.

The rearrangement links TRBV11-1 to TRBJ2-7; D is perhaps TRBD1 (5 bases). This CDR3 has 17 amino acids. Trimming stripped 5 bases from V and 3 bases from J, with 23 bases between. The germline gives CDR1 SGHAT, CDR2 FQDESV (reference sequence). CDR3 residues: CASSLRVVDSLFYEQYF. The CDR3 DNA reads TGTGCCAGCAGCCTTCGAGTTGTCGACAGTCTATTCTACGAGCAGTACTTC.

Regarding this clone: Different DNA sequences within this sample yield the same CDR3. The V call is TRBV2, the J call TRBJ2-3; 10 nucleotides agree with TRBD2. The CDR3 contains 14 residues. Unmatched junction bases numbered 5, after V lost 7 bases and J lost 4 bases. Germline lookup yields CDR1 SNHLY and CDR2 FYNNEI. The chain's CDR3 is CASTLAGVSDTQYF. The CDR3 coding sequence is TGTGCCAGCACCCTAGCGGGAGTCTCAGATACGCAGTATTTT.

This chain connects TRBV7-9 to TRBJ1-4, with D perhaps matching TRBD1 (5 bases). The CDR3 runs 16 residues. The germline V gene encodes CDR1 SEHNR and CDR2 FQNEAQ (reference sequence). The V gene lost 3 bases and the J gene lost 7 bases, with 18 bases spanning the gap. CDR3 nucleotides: TGTGCCAGCAGCTTTTCGGGGGTCGGTGCGGTTGAAAAACTGTTTTTT. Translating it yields CASSFSGVGAVEKLFF.

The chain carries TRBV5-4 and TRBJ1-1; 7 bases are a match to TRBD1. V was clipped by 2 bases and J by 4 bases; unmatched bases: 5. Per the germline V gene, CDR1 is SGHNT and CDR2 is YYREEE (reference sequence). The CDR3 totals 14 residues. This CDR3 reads CASSFIGTVTEAFF. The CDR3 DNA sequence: TGTGCCAGCAGCTTCATCGGGACAGTCACTGAAGCTTTCTTT. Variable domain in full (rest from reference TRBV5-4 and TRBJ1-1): ETGVTQSPTHLIKTRGQQVTLRCSSQSGHNTVSWYQQALGQGPQFIFQYYREEENGRGNFPPRFSGLQFPNYSSELNVNALELDDSALYLCASSFIGTVTEAFFGQGTRLTVV.

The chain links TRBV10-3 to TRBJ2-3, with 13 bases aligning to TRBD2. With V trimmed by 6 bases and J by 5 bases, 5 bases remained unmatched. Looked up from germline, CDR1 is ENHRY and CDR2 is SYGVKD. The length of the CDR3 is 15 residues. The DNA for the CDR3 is TGTGCCATCAGCGTACTAGCGGGAGGGCAAGATACGCAGTATTTT. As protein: CAISVLAGGQDTQYF.

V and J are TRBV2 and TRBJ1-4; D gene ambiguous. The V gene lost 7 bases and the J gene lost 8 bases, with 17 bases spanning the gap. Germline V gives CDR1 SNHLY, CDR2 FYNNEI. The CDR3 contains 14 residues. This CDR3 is CASTSDRTGEKLFF. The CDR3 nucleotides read TGTGCCAGCACCTCTGACCGGACGGGCGAAAAACTGTTTTTT.

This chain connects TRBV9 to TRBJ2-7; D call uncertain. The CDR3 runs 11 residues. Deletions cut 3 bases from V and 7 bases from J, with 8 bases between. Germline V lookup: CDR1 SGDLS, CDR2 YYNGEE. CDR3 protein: CASSGLLEQYF. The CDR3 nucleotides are TGTGCCAGCAGCGGACTGTTGGAGCAGTACTTC. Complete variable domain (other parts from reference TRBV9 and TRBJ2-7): DSGVTQTPKHLITATGQRVTLRCSPRSGDLSVYWYQQSLDQGLQFLIQYYNGEERAKGNILERFSAQQFPDLHSELNLSSLELGDSALYFCASSGLLEQYFGPGTRLTVT.

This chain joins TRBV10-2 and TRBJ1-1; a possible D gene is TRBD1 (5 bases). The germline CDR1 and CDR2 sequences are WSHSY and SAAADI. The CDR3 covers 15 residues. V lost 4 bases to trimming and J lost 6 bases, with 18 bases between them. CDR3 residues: CASSVNVQVRAEAFF. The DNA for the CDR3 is TGCGCCAGCAGTGTAAATGTTCAGGTCAGGGCTGAAGCTTTCTTT.

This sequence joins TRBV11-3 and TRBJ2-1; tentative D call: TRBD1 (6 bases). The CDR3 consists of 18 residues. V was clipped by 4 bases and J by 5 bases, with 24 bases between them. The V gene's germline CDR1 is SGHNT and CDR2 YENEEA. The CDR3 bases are TGTGCCAGCAGCTCACTCAATCGGGACAACCCTGGGGACAATGAGCAGTTCTTC. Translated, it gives CASSSLNRDNPGDNEQFF.

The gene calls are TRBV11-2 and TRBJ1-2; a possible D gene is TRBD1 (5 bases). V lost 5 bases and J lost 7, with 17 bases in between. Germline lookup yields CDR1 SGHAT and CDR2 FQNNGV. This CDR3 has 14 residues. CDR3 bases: TGTGCCAGCAGCGTCGCTTCGCAGGGAACTGGCTACACCTTC. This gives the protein CASSVASQGTGYTF.

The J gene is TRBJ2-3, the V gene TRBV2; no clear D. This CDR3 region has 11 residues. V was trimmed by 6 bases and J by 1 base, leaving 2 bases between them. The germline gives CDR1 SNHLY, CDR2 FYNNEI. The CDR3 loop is CASRRTDTQYF. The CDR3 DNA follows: TGTGCCAGCAGACGCACAGATACGCAGTATTTT.

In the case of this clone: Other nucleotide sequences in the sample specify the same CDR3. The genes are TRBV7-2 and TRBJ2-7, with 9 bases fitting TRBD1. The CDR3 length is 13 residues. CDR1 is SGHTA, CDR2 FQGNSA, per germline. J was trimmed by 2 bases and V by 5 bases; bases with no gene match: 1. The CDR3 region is CASSRDRAYEQYF. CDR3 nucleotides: TGTGCCAGCAGCCGGGACAGGGCCTACGAGCAGTACTTC.

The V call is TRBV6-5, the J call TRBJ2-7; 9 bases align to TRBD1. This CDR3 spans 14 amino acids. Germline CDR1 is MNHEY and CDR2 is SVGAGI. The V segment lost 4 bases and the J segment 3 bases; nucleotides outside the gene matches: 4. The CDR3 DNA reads TGTGCCAGCAGTTCCGGGACAGGGAACTACGAGCAGTACTTC. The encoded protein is CASSSGTGNYEQYF.

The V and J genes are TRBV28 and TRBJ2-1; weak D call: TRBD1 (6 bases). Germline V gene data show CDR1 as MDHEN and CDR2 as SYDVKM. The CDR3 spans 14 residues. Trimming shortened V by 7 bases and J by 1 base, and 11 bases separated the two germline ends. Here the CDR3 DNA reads TGTGCCAGCAACAGGGAGTTGTCCTACAATGAGCAGTTCTTC. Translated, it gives CASNRELSYNEQFF.

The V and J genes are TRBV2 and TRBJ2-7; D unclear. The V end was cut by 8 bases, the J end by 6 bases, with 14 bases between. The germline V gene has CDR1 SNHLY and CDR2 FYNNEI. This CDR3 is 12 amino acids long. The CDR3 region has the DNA TGTGCCAGCCGCTTGGAAGTTCCCGAGCAGTACTTC. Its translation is CASRLEVPEQYF. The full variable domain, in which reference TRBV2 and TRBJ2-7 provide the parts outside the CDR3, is EPEVTQTPSHQVTQMGQEVILRCVPISNHLYFYWYRQILGQKVEFLVSFYNNEISEKSEIFDDQFSVERPDGSNFTLKIRSTKLEDSAMYFCASRLEVPEQYFGPGTRLTVT.

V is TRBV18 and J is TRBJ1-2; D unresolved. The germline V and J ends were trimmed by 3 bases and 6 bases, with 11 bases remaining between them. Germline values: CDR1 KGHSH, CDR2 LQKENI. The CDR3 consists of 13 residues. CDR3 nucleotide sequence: TGTGCCAGCTCACCCCGGCCAGGCGATGGCTACACCTTC. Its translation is CASSPRPGDGYTF.

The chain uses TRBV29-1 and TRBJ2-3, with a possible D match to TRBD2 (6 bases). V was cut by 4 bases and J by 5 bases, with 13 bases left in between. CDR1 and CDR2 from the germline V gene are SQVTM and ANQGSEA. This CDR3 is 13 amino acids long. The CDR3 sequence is CSVAAGLEDTQYF. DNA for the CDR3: TGCAGCGTTGCGGCGGGACTCGAAGATACGCAGTATTTT.

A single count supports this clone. The CDR3 DNA sequence: TGTGCCAGCAGTTGGTCTAGCGATGAGACCCAGTACTTC. It specifies CASSWSSDETQYF. The V and J genes are TRBV6-1 and TRBJ2-5; TRBD2 might be the D (6 bases). The CDR3 is made up of 13 amino acids. CDR1 is MNHNS and CDR2 is SASEGT in the germline V gene. The V end was cut by 5 bases, the J end by 5 bases, with 12 bases between.

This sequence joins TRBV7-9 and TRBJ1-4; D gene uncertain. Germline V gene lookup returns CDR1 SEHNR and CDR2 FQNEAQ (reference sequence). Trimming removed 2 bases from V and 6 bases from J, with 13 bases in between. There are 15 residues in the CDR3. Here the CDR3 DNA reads TGTGCCAGCAGCTTAACGCAGAGGACGGATGAAAAACTGTTTTTT. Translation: CASSLTQRTDEKLFF.

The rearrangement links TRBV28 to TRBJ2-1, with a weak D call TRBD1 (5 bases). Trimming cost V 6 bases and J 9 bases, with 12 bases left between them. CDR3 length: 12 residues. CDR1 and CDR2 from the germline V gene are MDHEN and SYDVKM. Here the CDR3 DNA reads TGTGCCAGCAGAAGGTCTAGGGGTGAGCAGTTCTTC. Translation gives CASRRSRGEQFF.

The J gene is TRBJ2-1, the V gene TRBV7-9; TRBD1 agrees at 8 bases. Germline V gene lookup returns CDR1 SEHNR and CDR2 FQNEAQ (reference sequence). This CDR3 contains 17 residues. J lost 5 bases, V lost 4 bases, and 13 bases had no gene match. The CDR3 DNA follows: TGTGCCAGCAGCTCTTACCTCGGACAGGGTTGGAACAATGAGCAGTTCTTC. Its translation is CASSSYLGQGWNNEQFF.

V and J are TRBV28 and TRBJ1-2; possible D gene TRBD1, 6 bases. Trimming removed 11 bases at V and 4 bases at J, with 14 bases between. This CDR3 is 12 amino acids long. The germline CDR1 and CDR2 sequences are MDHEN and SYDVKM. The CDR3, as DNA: TGTGCCGGAGGGGGTCAAGGCTATGGCTACACCTTC. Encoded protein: CAGGGQGYGYTF.

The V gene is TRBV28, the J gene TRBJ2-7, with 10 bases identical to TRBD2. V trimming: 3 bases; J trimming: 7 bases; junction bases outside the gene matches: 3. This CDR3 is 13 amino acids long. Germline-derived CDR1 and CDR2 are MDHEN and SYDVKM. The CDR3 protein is CASSFRLAGEQYF. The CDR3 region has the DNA TGTGCCAGCAGTTTTCGACTAGCGGGTGAGCAGTACTTC.

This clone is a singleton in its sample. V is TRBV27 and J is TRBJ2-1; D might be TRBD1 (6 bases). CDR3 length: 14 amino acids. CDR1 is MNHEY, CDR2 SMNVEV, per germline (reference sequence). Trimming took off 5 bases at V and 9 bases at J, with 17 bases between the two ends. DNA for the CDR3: TGTGCCAGCAGTCAACAAGGACAGTTTGGTGAGCAGTTCTTC. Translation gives CASSQQGQFGEQFF.

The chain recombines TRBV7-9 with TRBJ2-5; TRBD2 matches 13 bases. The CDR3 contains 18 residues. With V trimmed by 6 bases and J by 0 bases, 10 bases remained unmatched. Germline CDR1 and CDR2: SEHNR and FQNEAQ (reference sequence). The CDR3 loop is CASRPGLAGVGYQETQYF. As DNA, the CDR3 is TGTGCCAGCAGACCAGGACTAGCGGGAGTAGGGTACCAAGAGACCCAGTACTTC.

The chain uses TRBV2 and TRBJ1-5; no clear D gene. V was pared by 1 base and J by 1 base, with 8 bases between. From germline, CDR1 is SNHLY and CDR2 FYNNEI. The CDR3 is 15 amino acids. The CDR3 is CASSEGQASNQPQHF. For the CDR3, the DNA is TGTGCCAGCAGTGAAGGGCAGGCAAGCAATCAGCCCCAGCATTTT.

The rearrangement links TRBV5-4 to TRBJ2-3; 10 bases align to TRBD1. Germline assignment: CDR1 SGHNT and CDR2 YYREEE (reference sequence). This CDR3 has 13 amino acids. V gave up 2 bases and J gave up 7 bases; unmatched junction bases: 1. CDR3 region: CASSFDRGHTQYF. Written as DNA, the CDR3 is TGTGCCAGCAGCTTCGACAGGGGGCATACGCAGTATTTT.

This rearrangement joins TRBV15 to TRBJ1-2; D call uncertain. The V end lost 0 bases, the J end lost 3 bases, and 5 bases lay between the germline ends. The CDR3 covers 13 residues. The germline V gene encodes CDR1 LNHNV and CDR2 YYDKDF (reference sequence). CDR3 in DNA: TGTGCCACCAGCAGAGAAGGGTACTATGGCTACACCTTC. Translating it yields CATSREGYYGYTF.

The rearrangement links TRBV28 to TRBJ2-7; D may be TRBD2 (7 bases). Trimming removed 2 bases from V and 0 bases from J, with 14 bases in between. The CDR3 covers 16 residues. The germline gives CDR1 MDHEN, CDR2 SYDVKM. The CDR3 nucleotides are TGTGCCAGCAGTTTACTTGGGGGGGGCCCCTCCTACGAGCAGTACTTC. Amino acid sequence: CASSLLGGGPSYEQYF.

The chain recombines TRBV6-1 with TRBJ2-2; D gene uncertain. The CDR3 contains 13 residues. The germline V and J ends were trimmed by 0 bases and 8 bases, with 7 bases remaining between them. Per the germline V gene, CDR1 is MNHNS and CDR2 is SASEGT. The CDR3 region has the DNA TGTGCCAGCAGTGAAGCTATCTCAGGGGAGCTGTTTTTT. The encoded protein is CASSEAISGELFF.